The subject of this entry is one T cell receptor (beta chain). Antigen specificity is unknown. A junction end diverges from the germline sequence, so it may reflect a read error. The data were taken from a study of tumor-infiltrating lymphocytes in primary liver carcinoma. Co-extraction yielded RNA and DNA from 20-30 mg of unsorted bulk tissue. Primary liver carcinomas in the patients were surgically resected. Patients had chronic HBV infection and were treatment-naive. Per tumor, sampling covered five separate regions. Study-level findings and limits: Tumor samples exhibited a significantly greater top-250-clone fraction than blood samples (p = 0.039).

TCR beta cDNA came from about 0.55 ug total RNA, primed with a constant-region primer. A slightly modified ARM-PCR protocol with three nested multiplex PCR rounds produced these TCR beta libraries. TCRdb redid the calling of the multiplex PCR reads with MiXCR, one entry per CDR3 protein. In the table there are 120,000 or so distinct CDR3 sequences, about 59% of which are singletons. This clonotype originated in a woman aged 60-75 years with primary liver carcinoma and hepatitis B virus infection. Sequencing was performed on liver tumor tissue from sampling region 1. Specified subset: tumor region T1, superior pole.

The CDR3 DNA reads as TGTGCCAGTTCCACGAGAGACAGTATCCACGAGCAATACTTC. It yields the protein CASSTRDSIHEQYF. The chain joins TRBV28 to TRBJ2-7; a weak D match, TRBD1 (5 bases). CDR3 size: 14 residues. Germline CDR1 reads MDHEN; CDR2 reads SYDVKM.